Each of the 4 T cell receptor beta chains below was sequenced from the same sample in a study of OX40 agonist ivuxolimab in advanced cancers. TCRdb keeps only in-frame clones here, not all; method: immunoSEQ multiplex PCR. Of 55,000 to 80,000 clones listed, around 81% were seen once; the top ten hold 1%. The source material was CD4+ or CD8+ T cells sorted from blood, sampled in a trial of the OX40 agonist ivuxolimab. The receptors stem from an adult with an advanced solid tumor such as melanoma, head and neck, liver or kidney cancer.

V usage is TRBV5-1 and J usage is TRBJ1-2; 8 nucleotides match TRBD1. The CDR3 totals 17 residues. CDR1 is SGHRS and CDR2 is YFSETQ in the germline V gene. With V trimmed by 0 bases and J by 3 bases, 10 bases remained unmatched. DNA for the CDR3: TGCGCCAGCAGCTTGGGATTTTCGACAGGGGAGCACTATGGCTACACCTTC. Its translation is CASSLGFSTGEHYGYTF.

This chain uses TRBV4-1 with TRBJ1-2; TRBD1 might be the D (5 bases). The germline V gene encodes CDR1 MGHRA and CDR2 YSYEKL. The V and J ends lost 3 bases and 6 bases respectively, with 11 bases between them. The CDR3 sequence is 13 residues long. Here the CDR3 reads CASSHPAGNGYTF. The DNA of the CDR3 is TGCGCCAGCAGCCATCCGGCAGGGAATGGCTACACCTTC.

The CDR3 sequence: CASSSYRRLAKNIQYF. In DNA, the CDR3 is TGTGCCAGCAGCTCATACAGGAGACTAGCCAAAAACATTCAGTACTTC. The chain has TRBV5-8 and TRBJ2-4; possibly TRBD1 for D (5 bases). The CDR3 is made up of 16 amino acids. V lost 3 bases and J 0 bases, leaving 13 bases between the germline ends. Germline V lookup: CDR1 SGHTS, CDR2 YDEGEE.

J is TRBJ1-6 and V is TRBV2; 7 positions match TRBD1. This CDR3 is built from 15 residues. Germline loops: CDR1 SNHLY, CDR2 FYNNEI. V lost 7 bases to trimming and J lost 8 bases; unmatched junction nucleotides: 11. The CDR3 reads CASTIRQGRYSPLHF. The CDR3 DNA reads as TGTGCCAGCACCATTCGACAGGGAAGGTATTCACCCCTCCACTTT.